The 18 T cell receptor beta chains below come from one sample, sequenced in a study of cytotoxic CD8 clonotypes in ibrutinib-treated CLL. Using immunoSEQ multiplex PCR, the repertoire was profiled, and TCRdb retains in-frame clones only, with some absent. The sample contains under 200,000 clones, about 80% of which appear only once. Sequenced here: PBMCs, sampled after 12 months of ibrutinib treatment. The receptors shown here come from a human donor with chronic lymphocytic leukemia.

The J gene is TRBJ2-2, the V gene TRBV2; D possibly corresponds to TRBD2 (5 bases). This CDR3 comprises 14 residues. In germline, CDR1 is SNHLY, CDR2 FYNNEI. Deletions cut 4 bases from V and 4 bases from J, with 10 bases between. The CDR3 region has the DNA TGTGCCAGCAGTGGAGAGGGCAGCACCGGGGAGCTGTTTTTT. Translated: CASSGEGSTGELFF.

The V gene is TRBV5-1, the J gene TRBJ1-4, with 9 bases aligning to TRBD1. Germline-derived CDR1 and CDR2 are SGHRS and YFSETQ. The CDR3 length is 16 residues. V trimming: 0 bases; J trimming: 7 bases; junction bases outside the gene matches: 7. DNA of the CDR3: TGCGCCAGCAGCTTGGGCTGGGGACAGGGAGGTGAAAAACTGTTTTTT. It yields the protein CASSLGWGQGGEKLFF.

V is TRBV7-2 and J is TRBJ1-5; 7 bases map to TRBD1. The V gene's germline CDR1 is SGHTA and CDR2 FQGNSA. V lost 5 bases and J lost 5; bases outside the gene matches: 3. The CDR3 contains 13 residues. The CDR3 DNA follows: TGTGCCAGCAGCCCAGACAGGGATCAGCCCCAGCATTTT. Its translation is CASSPDRDQPQHF.

This chain links TRBV7-3 with TRBJ1-6; D may be TRBD1 (6 bases). V was trimmed by 0 bases and J by 6 bases, leaving 15 bases between them. Per germline, CDR1 SGHTA and CDR2 FQGTGA. This CDR3 contains 17 residues. This CDR3 is CASSLTAFQGSNSPLHF. The CDR3 nucleotides read TGTGCCAGCAGCTTAACGGCTTTTCAGGGGAGTAATTCACCCCTCCACTTT.

The rearrangement uses TRBV7-2 and TRBJ1-2, with a tentative D call TRBD1 (6 bases). The ends were cut back, 2 bases at V and 8 bases at J, with 15 bases in the middle. The CDR3 totals 14 residues. Germline CDR1 SGHTA, CDR2 FQGNSA. This chain's CDR3 is CASSLFGNRAGYTF. DNA for the CDR3: TGTGCCAGCAGCTTATTTGGGAACAGGGCGGGCTACACCTTC.

The CDR3 region has the DNA TGCAGTGCTGTGAGGGCAAATGAAGCTTTCTTT. This translates into CSAVRANEAFF. This chain connects TRBV20-1 to TRBJ1-1, with D uncertain. This CDR3 is built from 11 residues. From germline, CDR1 is DFQATT and CDR2 SNEGSKA (reference sequence). Trimming removed 5 bases at V and 7 bases at J, with 11 bases between.

This clone was found once. The CDR3 here is CASSSWTVPEAFF. In nucleotides, the CDR3 is TGTGCCAGCAGTTCCTGGACAGTTCCTGAAGCTTTCTTT. The chain carries TRBV27 and TRBJ1-1; possibly TRBD1 for D (6 bases). The CDR3 contains 13 residues. Per germline, CDR1 MNHEY and CDR2 SMNVEV (reference sequence). V gave up 4 bases and J gave up 6 bases, with 12 bases separating them.

V is TRBV15 and J is TRBJ1-3; D is uncertain. CDR3 size: 15 residues. V lost 0 bases and J lost 3, with 9 bases in between. Germline V gene sequence: CDR1 LNHNV, CDR2 YYDKDF (reference sequence). The CDR3 is CATSRDQAVGNTIYF. The DNA of the CDR3 is TGTGCCACCAGCAGAGATCAGGCAGTTGGAAACACCATATATTTT. Full variable domain (rest looked up from reference TRBV15 and TRBJ1-3): DAMVIQNPRYQVTQFGKPVTLSCSQTLNHNVMYWYQQKSSQAPKLLFHYYDKDFNNEADTPDNFQSRRPNTSFCFLDIRSPGLGDTAMYLCATSRDQAVGNTIYFGEGSWLTVV.

CDR3: CASTAGGAGNTEAFF. The CDR3 DNA reads as TGTGCCAGCACCGCAGGGGGCGCGGGGAACACTGAAGCTTTCTTT. The chain employs TRBV11-2 and TRBJ1-1; 8 nucleotides line up with TRBD1. V gave up 7 bases and J gave up 1 base; unmatched junction bases: 8. The CDR3 has 15 amino acids. CDR1 is SGHAT and CDR2 is FQNNGV in the germline V gene.

The chain carries TRBV9 and TRBJ1-3; weak D call: TRBD1 (6 bases). This CDR3 contains 15 residues. V was pared by 0 bases and J by 4 bases, with 11 bases between. CDR1 is SGDLS and CDR2 is YYNGEE in the germline V gene. In DNA form, the CDR3 reads TGTGCCAGCAGCGTAGTGTCAGGGGCAGGAAACACCATATATTTT. This sequence encodes CASSVVSGAGNTIYF. The entire variable domain, with the rest obtained from reference TRBV9 and TRBJ1-3, is as follows: DSGVTQTPKHLITATGQRVTLRCSPRSGDLSVYWYQQSLDQGLQFLIQYYNGEERAKGNILERFSAQQFPDLHSELNLSSLELGDSALYFCASSVVSGAGNTIYFGEGSWLTVV.

This clone showed up many times. The V and J genes are TRBV5-1 and TRBJ1-1, with no clear D. V was pared by 5 bases and J by 0 bases, with 11 bases between. The CDR3 contains 14 residues. The germline V gene has CDR1 SGHRS and CDR2 YFSETQ. CDR3 nucleotide sequence: TGCGCCAGCAGGGTTCAGGAGGTGAACACTGAAGCTTTCTTT. Its protein product is CASRVQEVNTEAFF. The variable domain in full, completed from reference TRBV5-1 and TRBJ1-1, reads KAGVTQTPRYLIKTRGQQVTLSCSPISGHRSVSWYQQTPGQGLQFLFEYFSETQRNKGNFPGRFSGRQFSNSRSEMNVSTLELGDSALYLCASRVQEVNTEAFFGQGTRLTVV.

The rearrangement joins TRBV7-9 to TRBJ2-3; D may be TRBD1 (6 bases). This CDR3 contains 18 residues. V lost 5 bases and J lost 2, with 23 bases in between. Looked up from germline, CDR1 is SEHNR and CDR2 is FQNEAQ (reference sequence). The CDR3: CASSGSRFTGTYTDTQYF. CDR3 nucleotides: TGTGCCAGCAGCGGAAGTCGCTTTACAGGGACCTACACAGATACGCAGTATTTT.

The chain recombines TRBV5-4 with TRBJ1-4; 11 bases are shared with TRBD1. Trimming at V came to 3 bases and at J to 8 bases, leaving 6 bases not matched to a gene. In germline, CDR1 is SGHNT, CDR2 YYREEE (reference sequence). This CDR3 spans 15 amino acids. CDR3 coding DNA: TGTGCCAGCAGCTCTCCGGGACAGGGGGACGAAAAACTGTTTTTT. Protein product: CASSSPGQGDEKLFF.

The rearrangement links TRBV7-9 to TRBJ1-1, with a weak D call TRBD1 (5 bases). Trimming cost V 6 bases and J 8 bases, with 28 bases left between them. This CDR3 is 17 amino acids long. The germline CDR1 and CDR2 sequences are SEHNR and FQNEAQ (reference sequence). The CDR3 DNA follows: TGTGCCAGCAGTCCGAGGCCCCGGGGCCCAAATTACGGGGAAGCTTTCTTT. Amino acids: CASSPRPRGPNYGEAFF.

This chain joins TRBV7-3 and TRBJ1-2; the D is unclear. Trimming removed 5 bases from V and 3 bases from J, with 16 bases in between. CDR1 SGHTA and CDR2 FQGTGA come from the germline V gene. The CDR3 contains 15 residues. The CDR3 sequence is CASSPGPDPYYGYTF. The CDR3 DNA is TGTGCCAGCAGCCCCGGACCGGACCCCTACTATGGCTACACCTTC.

V and J are TRBV28 and TRBJ1-1, with D tentatively TRBD1 (5 bases). The CDR3 runs 18 residues. V was clipped by 0 bases and J by 1 base, with 18 bases between them. CDR1 and CDR2 from the germline V gene are MDHEN and SYDVKM. Here the CDR3 reads CASSLWEWDGNRNTEAFF. The CDR3 coding sequence is TGTGCCAGCAGTTTATGGGAGTGGGACGGTAATCGGAACACTGAAGCTTTCTTT.

J is TRBJ2-5 and V is TRBV2; D remains unclear. V lost 8 bases and J 3 bases, leaving 19 bases between the germline ends. Per germline, CDR1 SNHLY and CDR2 FYNNEI. The CDR3 runs 15 residues. The chain's CDR3 is CASGWTPMGKETQYF. In nucleotides, the CDR3 is TGTGCCAGCGGGTGGACCCCCATGGGGAAAGAGACCCAGTACTTC.

V is TRBV28 and J is TRBJ2-7, with TRBD1 identical over 7 bases. CDR1 MDHEN and CDR2 SYDVKM come from the germline V gene. This CDR3 is 14 amino acids long. Trimming at V came to 6 bases and at J to 2 bases, leaving 7 bases not matched to a gene. In DNA, the CDR3 is TGTGCCAGCAGACCACCGGGACAGACCTACGAGCAGTACTTC. Residues: CASRPPGQTYEQYF.